The following is a T cell receptor (beta chain) sequence with its context. Scientists amplified the TCR beta CDR3 regions from RNA transcripts. Following a first-round RT-PCR that used HTBI primers, a second-round multiplex PCR was carried out. TCRdb fed the multiplex PCR reads into MiXCR, producing one record per CDR3 protein. The top ten hold 11% of the sample, which has around 1.1 million distinct CDR3 sequences, about 36% seen once. CDR3 size: 13 residues. From germline, CDR1 is MNHEY and CDR2 SVGAGI. The ends lost 6 bases at V and 7 bases at J; junction bases unmatched: 7. Clinical symptoms and serum thyroxine were used for diagnosis; TRAb, thyroid ultrasound and orbital computed tomography were also relied on. The data originate from a study of Graves' ophthalmopathy and Graves' hyperthyroidism.

The sequence was collected from an adult man with Graves' hyperthyroidism. Sequences were obtained from peripheral blood or thyroid tissue (not recorded which). The rearrangement joins TRBV6-5 to TRBJ1-2, with TRBD1 matching over 8 bases. The CDR3 DNA is TGTGCCAGCAGAACCCGGACAGGGTCTGGCTACACCTTC. Encoded protein: CASRTRTGSGYTF.